Below, 18 T cell receptor beta chains from the same sample are listed, as sequenced in a study of CD8 T cells in ankylosing spondylitis. Findings and limits, study-wide: The study identified a TCR beta motif of under 10 highly homologous variants that appeared characteristic of ankylosing spondylitis blood.

Using its own MiXCR run on the 5' RACE reads, TCRdb lists one record per CDR3 protein. Of around 480,000 distinct CDR3 sequences listed, approximately 17% are singletons. These receptors lack a known antigen. The source material was blood, either unsorted or a sorted T cell fraction (not recorded which). These receptors were taken from a male donor with ankylosing spondylitis.

The chain is built from TRBV4-1 and TRBJ2-5; maybe TRBD2 (6 bases). The CDR3 runs to 16 residues. V lost 3 bases to trimming and J lost 3 bases, with 17 bases between them. Germline V CDR1 and CDR2: MGHRA, YSYEKL. DNA of the CDR3: TGCGCCAGCAGCCAGAGAGAACTAGCACTAGAAGAGACCCAGTACTTC. Amino acids: CASSQRELALEETQYF.

This clonotype appeared a few times. V gene TRBV29-1 combines with J gene TRBJ2-5; 8 bases align to TRBD2. The CDR3 loop spans 15 amino acids. V was pared by 7 bases and J by 0 bases, with 10 bases of the junction left unmatched. The V gene's germline CDR1 is SQVTM and CDR2 ANQGSEA. The CDR3 nucleotides are TGCAGCGCAGACGGGACTAGGGGGTACCAAGAGACCCAGTACTTC. This translates into CSADGTRGYQETQYF.

The chain has TRBV2 and TRBJ1-3, with 9 bases fitting TRBD1. V was pared by 6 bases and J by 3 bases, with 6 bases of the junction left unmatched. The CDR3 runs to 15 residues. The germline CDR1 and CDR2 sequences are SNHLY and FYNNEI. CDR3: CASSAGTGFGNTIYF. Written as DNA, the CDR3 is TGTGCCAGCAGCGCTGGGACAGGGTTTGGAAACACCATATATTTT.

V and J are TRBV5-1 and TRBJ1-1; tentatively, D is TRBD1 (5 bases). Trimming removed 4 bases at V and 4 bases at J, with 20 bases between. Germline values: CDR1 SGHRS, CDR2 YFSETQ. The CDR3 covers 16 residues. Written as DNA, the CDR3 is TGCGCCAGCAGCGGCACCGGGACCGGGATCGGCACTGAAGCTTTCTTT. It is translated as CASSGTGTGIGTEAFF.

The V and J genes are TRBV10-3 and TRBJ2-7; 7 bases fit TRBD1. Germline assignment: CDR1 ENHRY and CDR2 SYGVKD. V lost 0 bases, J lost 3 bases, and 2 bases stayed unmatched. The CDR3 is 14 amino acids. The CDR3 is CAISESTGNYEQYF. The CDR3 DNA reads TGTGCCATCAGTGAGTCGACAGGGAACTACGAGCAGTACTTC.

This clonotype was counted only a few times. V is TRBV4-1 and J is TRBJ2-1; D gene ambiguous. V lost 0 bases to trimming and J lost 6 bases, with 12 bases between them. CDR1 and CDR2 (germline): MGHRA, YSYEKL. The CDR3 contains 15 residues. The CDR3 DNA follows: TGCGCCAGCAGCCAAGATGGGCAGGATTTCAATGAGCAGTTCTTC. Residues: CASSQDGQDFNEQFF.

This clonotype was observed a handful of times. This rearrangement joins TRBV2 to TRBJ2-2; 11 nucleotides agree with TRBD2. J gave up 3 bases and V 0 bases, and 6 bases lay outside the gene matches. This CDR3 region has 18 residues. The V gene's germline CDR1 is SNHLY and CDR2 FYNNEI. CDR3 region: CASSEATVAGGHTGELFF. As DNA, the CDR3 is TGTGCCAGCAGTGAAGCTACCGTAGCGGGAGGGCACACCGGGGAGCTGTTTTTT.

The chain joins TRBV3-1 to TRBJ2-7, with 9 bases matching TRBD2. CDR1 is LGHDT and CDR2 is YNNKEL in the germline V gene (reference sequence). The CDR3 length is 13 residues. Trimming removed 5 bases from V and 7 bases from J; junction bases left unmatched: 6. The CDR3 sequence: CASSVAGGSEQYF. The CDR3 nucleotides read TGTGCCAGCAGCGTTGCGGGAGGGTCTGAGCAGTACTTC.

This clonotype was found a few times. This chain connects TRBV29-1 to TRBJ2-1; the D is unclear. Germline CDR1 reads SQVTM; CDR2 reads ANQGSEA. Trimming took off 3 bases at V and 10 bases at J, with 13 bases between the two ends. The CDR3 is 12 residues long. The CDR3 sequence is CSVEIGPMEQFF. CDR3 coding DNA: TGCAGCGTTGAGATAGGCCCTATGGAGCAGTTCTTC.

The chain couples TRBV30 to TRBJ2-7, with 14 bases fitting TRBD2. The CDR3 runs to 15 residues. Germline-derived CDR1 and CDR2 are GTSNPN and SVGIG (reference sequence). The V and J ends lost 1 base and 5 bases, in that order; junction bases with no gene match: 4. CDR3 DNA: TGTGCCTGGAGTGGCGGGACTAGCGGGAGTCACGAGCAGTACTTC. Translating gives CAWSGGTSGSHEQYF.

The chain carries TRBV20-1 and TRBJ1-1; TRBD1 is a possible D gene (5 bases). With 3 bases removed from V and 4 bases from J, the gap between germline ends came to 9 bases. CDR1 is DFQATT and CDR2 is SNEGSKA in the germline V gene (reference sequence). The CDR3 extends over 12 amino acids. The CDR3 nucleotides are TGCAGTGCTAGGTCAGGGACCACTGAAGCTTTCTTT. The encoded protein is CSARSGTTEAFF.

This clonotype has only a few counts. The rearrangement joins TRBV6-1 to TRBJ1-5; D unresolved. V lost 0 bases and J lost 7, with 10 bases in between. This CDR3 is built from 14 residues. Germline loops: CDR1 MNHNS, CDR2 SASEGT. CDR3 amino acids: CASSEARGYQPQHF. The CDR3 nucleotides read TGTGCCAGCAGTGAAGCTCGGGGTTACCAGCCCCAGCATTTT.

This chain joins TRBV7-6 and TRBJ2-3; TRBD2 agrees at 7 bases. In germline, CDR1 is SGHVS, CDR2 FNYEAQ. Trimming took 5 bases from V and 0 from J; bases not matched to a gene: 8. The CDR3 sequence is 16 residues long. The CDR3 DNA follows: TGTGCCAGCAGCCCCCGTGGTAGCGGGAGCACAGATACGCAGTATTTT. Amino acid sequence: CASSPRGSGSTDTQYF.

The CDR3 DNA reads as TGTGCCAGCAGCCCACTTACGACTAGCGGGGCCTACGAGCAGTACTTC. It codes for CASSPLTTSGAYEQYF. The chain combines TRBV13 with TRBJ2-7, with TRBD2 matching over 11 bases. The V segment lost 5 bases and the J segment 2 bases; nucleotides outside the gene matches: 8. This CDR3 spans 16 amino acids. Germline V gene sequence: CDR1 PRHDT, CDR2 FYEKMQ (reference sequence).

The chain couples TRBV21-1 to TRBJ1-5; the D call TRBD1 from the table was never checked on the DNA. TRBV21-1 is a pseudogene segment. The CDR3 is 15 residues long. The CDR3, as DNA: TGTGCCAGCAGAAACCCCGGACAGCCGAATCAGCCCCAGCATTTT. Protein sequence: CASRNPGQPNQPQHF.

The rearrangement links TRBV12-3 or TRBV12-4 to TRBJ1-1, with 7 bases fitting TRBD1. This CDR3 has 17 amino acids. After removal of 3 bases from V and 4 bases from J, the junction contained 14 bases not matched to a gene. DNA of the CDR3: TGTGCCAGCAGTTTCGGGAAGAAGGGGGCGAGGAGCACTGAAGCTTTCTTT. Its translation: CASSFGKKGARSTEAFF.

This clonotype was detected a few times. The chain couples TRBV5-1 to TRBJ1-4; TRBD1 matches 9 bases. The CDR3 has 15 residues. Losses at the gene ends were 4 bases for V and 8 bases for J; bases not matched to a gene: 9. The V gene's germline CDR1 is SGHRS and CDR2 YFSETQ. CDR3 coding DNA: TGCGCCAGCAGCGTTTCCGGGACAGGGAGGGAAAAACTGTTTTTT. Translation: CASSVSGTGREKLFF. Drawing the rest from reference TRBV5-1 and TRBJ1-4, the complete variable domain is KAGVTQTPRYLIKTRGQQVTLSCSPISGHRSVSWYQQTPGQGLQFLFEYFSETQRNKGNFPGRFSGRQFSNSRSEMNVSTLELGDSALYLCASSVSGTGREKLFFGSGTQLSVL.

This clonotype has a single count. The chain uses TRBV7-3 and TRBJ2-2; perhaps D is TRBD1 or TRBD2 (5 bases each). V lost 5 bases and J lost 1, with 11 bases in between. The CDR3 is 15 residues long. In germline, CDR1 is SGHTA, CDR2 FQGTGA. In nucleotides, the CDR3 is TGTGCCAGCAGCCAGGGACCTGTGAACACCGGGGAGCTGTTTTTT. This gives the protein CASSQGPVNTGELFF. Complete variable domain (other parts from reference TRBV7-3 and TRBJ2-2): GAGVSQTPSNKVTEKGKYVELRCDPISGHTALYWYRQSLGQGPEFLIYFQGTGAADDSGLPNDRFFAVRPEGSVSTLKIQRTERGDSAVYLCASSQGPVNTGELFFGEGSRLTVL.